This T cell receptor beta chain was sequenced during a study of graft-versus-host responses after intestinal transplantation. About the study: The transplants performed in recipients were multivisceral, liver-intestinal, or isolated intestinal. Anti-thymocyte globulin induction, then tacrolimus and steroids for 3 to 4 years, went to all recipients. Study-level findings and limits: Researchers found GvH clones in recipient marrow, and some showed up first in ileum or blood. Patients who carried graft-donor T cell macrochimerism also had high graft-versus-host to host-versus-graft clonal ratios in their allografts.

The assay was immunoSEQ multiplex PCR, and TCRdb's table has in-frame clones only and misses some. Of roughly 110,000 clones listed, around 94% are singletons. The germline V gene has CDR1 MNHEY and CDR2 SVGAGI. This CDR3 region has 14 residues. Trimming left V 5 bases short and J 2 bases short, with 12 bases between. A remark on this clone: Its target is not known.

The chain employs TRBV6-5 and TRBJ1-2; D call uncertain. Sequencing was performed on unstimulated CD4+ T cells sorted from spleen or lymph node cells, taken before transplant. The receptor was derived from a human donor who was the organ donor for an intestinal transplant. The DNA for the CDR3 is TGTGCCAGCAGTCGTTTGACGGAAAACTATGGCTACACCTTC. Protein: CASSRLTENYGYTF.